This is a list of T cell receptor beta chains from one sample in a study of CD8 T cells in ankylosing spondylitis. MiXCR was run by TCRdb on the 5' RACE reads, yielding one entry per CDR3 protein. The data contain 300,000 to 400,000 distinct CDR3 sequences, 20% to 25% of them singletons. Input material: blood, either unsorted or a sorted T cell fraction (not recorded which). Receptor source: a male donor with ankylosing spondylitis. The CDR3 runs from the conserved cysteine through the conserved F or W. Each record gives: D gene, V gene, CDR3 protein. A D gene is named only where the DNA matches it firmly.

D: .; V: TRBV3-1; CDR3: CASSSTRESYNEQFF
D: .; V: TRBV7-2; CDR3: CASSLDMAGGETQYF
D: TRBD1; V: TRBV29-1; CDR3: CSVSRDRLYEQYF
D: TRBD1; V: TRBV7-2; CDR3: CASSPDRGYEQYF
D: TRBD2; V: TRBV18; CDR3: CASSPPLAGSNTGELFF
D: .; V: TRBV18; CDR3: CASSPSFDSRGTEAFF
D: TRBD2; V: TRBV2; CDR3: CASRAGLAGEVDTQYF
D: .; V: TRBV30; CDR3: CAWSRGEGSYNEQFF
D: .; V: TRBV5-1; CDR3: CASSTRLAGELFF
D: .; V: TRBV3-1; CDR3: CASSQDRWDTQYF
D: .; V: TRBV5-6; CDR3: CASSLSWASSTDTQYF
D: .; V: TRBV6-1; CDR3: CASRPDRNYGYTF
D: .; V: TRBV5-8; CDR3: CASSKLRSAEAFF
D: .; V: TRBV20-1; CDR3: CSATPDTDTQYF
D: .; V: TRBV6-5; CDR3: CASSYSGRRSGANVLTF
D: .; V: TRBV4-3; CDR3: CASSQFSAGTDTQYF
D: .; V: TRBV4-3; CDR3: CASSQDARKVYNEQFF
D: .; V: TRBV9; CDR3: CASRRGDSSYNEQFF
D: .; V: TRBV5-6; CDR3: CASSLQVTSTEAFF
D: TRBD2; V: TRBV12-3/TRBV12-4; CDR3: CASSYSGRVYNEQFF